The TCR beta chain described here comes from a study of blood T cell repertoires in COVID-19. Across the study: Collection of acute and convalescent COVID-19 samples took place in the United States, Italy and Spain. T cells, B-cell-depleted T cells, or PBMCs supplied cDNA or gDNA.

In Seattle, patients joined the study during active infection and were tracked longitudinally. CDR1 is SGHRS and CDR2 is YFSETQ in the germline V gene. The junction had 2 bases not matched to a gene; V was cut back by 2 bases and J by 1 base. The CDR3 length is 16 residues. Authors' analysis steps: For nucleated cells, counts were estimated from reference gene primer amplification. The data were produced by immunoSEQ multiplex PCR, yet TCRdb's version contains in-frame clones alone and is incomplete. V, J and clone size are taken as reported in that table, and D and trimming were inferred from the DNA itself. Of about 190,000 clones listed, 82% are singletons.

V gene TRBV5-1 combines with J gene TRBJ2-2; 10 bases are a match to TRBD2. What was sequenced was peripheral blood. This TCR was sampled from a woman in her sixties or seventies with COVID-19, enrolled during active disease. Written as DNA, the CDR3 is TGCGCCAGCAGCTTACTAGCGGGGAGGAACACCGGGGAGCTGTTTTTT. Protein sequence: CASSLLAGRNTGELFF.